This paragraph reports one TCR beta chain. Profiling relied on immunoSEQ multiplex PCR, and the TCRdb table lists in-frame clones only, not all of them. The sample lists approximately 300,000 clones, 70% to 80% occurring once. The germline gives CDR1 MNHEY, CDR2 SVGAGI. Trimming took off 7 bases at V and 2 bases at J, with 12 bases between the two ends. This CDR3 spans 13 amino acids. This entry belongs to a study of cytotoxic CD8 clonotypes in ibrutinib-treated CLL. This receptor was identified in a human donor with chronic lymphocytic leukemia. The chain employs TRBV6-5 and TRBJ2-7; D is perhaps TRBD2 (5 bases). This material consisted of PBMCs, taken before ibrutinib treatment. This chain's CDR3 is CASIGVSTYEQYF. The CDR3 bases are TGTGCCAGCATCGGGGTATCTACCTACGAGCAGTACTTC.